A single sample gave rise to the 10 T cell receptor beta chains below, sequenced in a study of cytomegalovirus exposure and HLA in healthy donors (dated by TCRdb to the late 2010s). The library was prepared using the immunoSEQ multiplex PCR assay. As stored in TCRdb, this immuneACCESS dataset retains in-frame rearrangements with V and J assigned. A fraction of the clones does not appear; measured against another copy, unresolved V genes explain less than half of the discrepancy, and the remainder lacks a known reason. This sample holds 90,000 to 150,000 clones; 70% to 90% were observed only once. The ten most abundant clones make up around 4.5% of the sample. Input material: PBMCs. These receptors originate from a man younger than 30 in good health and CMV-seropositive.

The J gene is TRBJ2-7, the V gene TRBV11-2; TRBD1 matches 7 bases. The CDR3 is made up of 18 amino acids. V trimming: 7 bases; J trimming: 0 bases; junction bases outside the gene matches: 18. Germline V CDR1 and CDR2: SGHAT, FQNNGV. Here the CDR3 reads CASILGQAAPPLSYEQYF. The CDR3, as DNA: TGTGCCAGCATCCTCGGACAGGCCGCTCCCCCCCTCTCCTACGAGCAGTACTTC. The full variable domain, rest sourced from reference TRBV11-2 and TRBJ2-7, is EAGVAQSPRYKIIEKRQSVAFWCNPISGHATLYWYQQILGQGPKLLIQFQNNGVVDDSQLPKDRFSAERLKGVDSTLKIQPAKLEDSAVYLCASILGQAAPPLSYEQYFGPGTRLTVT.

The gene calls are TRBV19 and TRBJ1-4, with TRBD1 matching over 8 bases. Trimming removed 0 bases from V and 10 bases from J; junction bases left unmatched: 10. The germline gives CDR1 LNHDA, CDR2 SQIVND (reference sequence). The CDR3 runs to 16 residues. Written as DNA, the CDR3 is TGTGCCAGTAGTATAGACTCCGGGACAGGCGTCGGAAAACTGTTTTTT. Protein product: CASSIDSGTGVGKLFF.

The rearrangement links TRBV19 to TRBJ1-3; tentative D call: TRBD1 (6 bases). The CDR3 extends over 17 amino acids. Between the trimmed V and J ends, which lost 0 bases and 0 bases, there was a span of 12 bases. Germline V gene data show CDR1 as LNHDA and CDR2 as SQIVND (reference sequence). The CDR3 sequence is CASSIEGASHSGNTIYF. The CDR3 coding sequence is TGTGCCAGTAGTATAGAGGGGGCATCGCACTCTGGAAACACCATATATTTT.

The chain is built from TRBV27 and TRBJ1-1, with D perhaps TRBD1 (6 bases). The CDR3 contains 15 residues. The germline V gene encodes CDR1 MNHEY and CDR2 SMNVEV (reference sequence). Trimming removed 5 bases at V and 0 bases at J, with 13 bases between. CDR3 region: CASSQRQDMNTEAFF. The CDR3, as DNA: TGTGCCAGCAGTCAAAGACAGGACATGAACACTGAAGCTTTCTTT.

This chain uses TRBV4-2 with TRBJ2-1; 7 bases align to TRBD2. The CDR3 runs 17 residues. V shed 1 base and J 0 bases; nucleotides not matched to a gene: 6. Germline assignment: CDR1 LGHNA and CDR2 YNFKEQ. The CDR3 DNA follows: TGTGCCAGCAGCCAAGTAGCGGGTCAGAGCTCCTACAATGAGCAGTTCTTC. It specifies CASSQVAGQSSYNEQFF.

The chain is built from TRBV2 and TRBJ2-2; TRBD1 agrees at 8 bases. Germline CDR1 is SNHLY and CDR2 is FYNNEI. The V segment lost 8 bases and the J segment 0 bases; nucleotides outside the gene matches: 5. This CDR3 has 15 amino acids. CDR3 region: CASSSGQANTGELFF. For the CDR3, the DNA is TGTGCCAGCTCTTCGGGACAGGCGAACACCGGGGAGCTGTTTTTT.

V usage is TRBV10-3 and J usage is TRBJ2-7, with TRBD2 matching over 7 bases. The CDR3 runs 14 residues. Losses at the gene ends were 8 bases for V and 0 bases for J; bases not matched to a gene: 7. Germline CDR1 reads ENHRY; CDR2 reads SYGVKD. The CDR3 DNA reads TGTGCCATCTCATGGGGGGGGGACTCCTACGAGCAGTACTTC. Translation: CAISWGGDSYEQYF.

The gene calls are TRBV2 and TRBJ2-5; TRBD1 matches at 7 bases. J gave up 3 bases and V 7 bases, and 8 bases lay outside the gene matches. CDR3 size: 14 residues. Germline loops: CDR1 SNHLY, CDR2 FYNNEI. In nucleotides, the CDR3 is TGTGCCAGCACCAGGACAGGATGGGAAGAGACCCAGTACTTC. Amino acid sequence: CASTRTGWEETQYF. The whole variable domain, remainder taken from reference TRBV2 and TRBJ2-5, is EPEVTQTPSHQVTQMGQEVILRCVPISNHLYFYWYRQILGQKVEFLVSFYNNEISEKSEIFDDQFSVERPDGSNFTLKIRSTKLEDSAMYFCASTRTGWEETQYFGPGTRLLVL.

The V call is TRBV18, the J call TRBJ1-6, with 9 bases that match TRBD1. The ends lost 6 bases at V and 10 bases at J; junction bases unmatched: 4. The CDR3 length is 13 residues. Germline V gives CDR1 KGHSH, CDR2 LQKENI. CDR3 sequence reads: CASSRDRESPLHF. CDR3 DNA: TGTGCCAGCTCGCGGGACAGGGAATCACCCCTCCACTTT. Based on the CDR3 plus reference TRBV18 and TRBJ1-6, the full variable domain is NAGVMQNPRHLVRRRGQEARLRCSPMKGHSHVYWYRQLPEEGLKFMVYLQKENIIDESGMPKERFSAEFPKEGPSILRIQQVVRGDSAAYFCASSRDRESPLHFGNGTRLTVT.

This clone was seen a single time. The gene calls are TRBV19 and TRBJ2-6; TRBD2 matches at 7 bases. The CDR3 sequence is 17 residues long. The V gene's germline CDR1 is LNHDA and CDR2 SQIVND (reference sequence). V lost 7 bases and J lost 4; bases outside the gene matches: 13. The CDR3 DNA reads TGTGCCAGTACGTCGGCGGGACTAACCGGGGGGGCCAACGTCCTGACTTTC. Its translation: CASTSAGLTGGANVLTF. Combining the CDR3 with reference TRBV19 and TRBJ2-6 gives the whole variable domain DGGITQSPKYLFRKEGQNVTLSCEQNLNHDAMYWYRQDPGQGLRLIYYSQIVNDFQKGDIAEGYSVSREKKESFPLTVTSAQKNPTAFYLCASTSAGLTGGANVLTFGAGSRLTVL.